This T cell receptor (beta chain) originates from a study of blood T cells in healthy people across ages (dated by TCRdb to the mid-2010s). Study-wide context: Template switching captured roughly one uniquely barcoded TCR beta cDNA molecule per two T cells in model experiments. The study measured age-related changes in TCR beta repertoire diversity using deep sequencing normalized with unique cDNA molecular identifiers. Four age groups were formed from the donors: young (average about 17 years), middle-aged (less than 40), aged (roughly 56) and long-lived (82). Donors of different ages were randomly distributed across sequencing lanes to avoid experimental bias. The study analyzed two additional independent replicas of 1 million unique cDNA reads from the same blood draw for two donors, one aged 18 to 30 and one aged 80 or older. Results the study describes overall, beyond this receptor: Estimates of total diversity based on one million sequenced T cells were considered lower bounds and underestimates. Compared with the aged group, more naive CD4+ T cells, fewer expanded clones and increased TCR diversity were shown by the long-lived group, suggesting age selection. Because donor CMV infection status was unknown, age-related changes in expanded clonotypes were potentially confounded. Observed TCR beta diversity correlated strongly with the percentage of naive T cells measured by flow cytometry. Since profiling was done on bulk unsorted PBMCs, naive and antigen-experienced compartments could not be conclusively compared. As age increased, observed TCR beta diversity per million T cells dropped in a roughly linear way, and a significant reduction was already evident by age 40.

CDR1 MNHEY and CDR2 SMNVEV are derived from the germline V gene (reference sequence). From the cysteine through the phenylalanine, the CDR3 covers 16 amino acids. Solely the CDR3 DNA is kept, with 48 bases framed from the first base. V is pared back by 5 bases and J by 0 bases, with 16 bases lying between the germline termini. Donors were 40 or so systemically healthy Caucasian individuals from Russia aged roughly 6 to 90 years. Each donor gave around 9.5 milliliters of peripheral blood, collected into EDTA-treated Vacutainer tubes. Ficoll-Paque density-gradient centrifugation was used to isolate PBMCs, with at least 6.5 million per sample. Total RNA, at least 6 micrograms per sample, was extracted from PBMCs with Trizol reagent. The percentages of naive CD45RAhigh/CD27high T cells were determined by flow cytometry on a PBMC aliquot from every donor. The library was made by 5' RACE. Sequenced using an Illumina HiSeq 2500. A second PCR of about 6 to 12 cycles was run with a J-beta primer mix and a sample-barcoded 5' primer. Each TCR beta cDNA molecule received a unique molecular identifier from a template-switch 5' adaptor carrying 12 random nucleotides. Each sample yielded at least 2.5 million CDR3-containing paired-end reads. First-strand cDNA was synthesized from all RNA with the Mint cDNA synthesis kit, primed by a TRBC-specific oligonucleotide. Following uracil-DNA glycosylase treatment, a first 18-cycle PCR with universal primers M1SS and BC2_uni_R was performed on all cDNA. The published analysis was carried out like this. For normalization, 1 million high-quality reads were randomly selected from each sample, with every read carrying a distinct molecular identifier. Instead of being binned into consensus sequences, reads with shared molecular identifiers were discarded. MiTCR, run with a Q25 quality threshold and the strictest error-elimination algorithm, handled CDR3 identification, clonotype clustering and error correction. A nonparametric unseen species model with Euler transformation was used to estimate a lower bound on total TCR beta diversity. TCRdb reprocessed the public reads (quality trimming at Q25 with fastp, clone calling with MiXCR) and kept in-frame beta chains. Merged by CDR3 protein, the rows form single entries marked with the most common genes and DNA. The V and J calls were determined by TCRdb, not by the authors. For this sample the table gives more than 700,000 distinct CDR3 sequences, of which roughly 50% were detected only once. The ten largest clonotypes hold approximately 40% of the sample.

Turning to this clonotype: The antigen it binds to is not known. No much larger clonotype is one base removed from it; base qualities were not supplied.

The receptor's source is a man older than 75 in good health. The sequenced sample consisted of blood. The rearrangement joined TRBV27 to TRBJ2-5; the D gene identity is not certain. Here is the DNA: TGTGCCAGCAGTCTCTTAGCTGCTGGGCACCAAGAGACCCAGTACTTC. It is translated as CASSLLAAGHQETQYF.